Listed below are T cell receptor beta chains from one sample, sequenced in a study of tumor-infiltrating lymphocytes in localized non-small cell lung cancer. Libraries were prepared by immunoSEQ multiplex PCR; TCRdb keeps only in-frame clonotypes and omits some of them. Of around 9,600 clones listed, about 72% were seen once; the top ten hold around 9.6%. Sequences were obtained from lung tumor tissue. The origin of the receptors is a human donor with non-small cell lung cancer. Both conserved end residues are part of each CDR3. Fields, in order: V gene, J gene, D gene, clone size, CDR3 protein, CDR3 DNA. The D gene is left open where the match is weak. Expanded clones get a size class; other rows say once, few or many, or leave the size out.

v_call: TRBV2; j_call: TRBJ1-5; d_call: .; clone_size: .; cdr3_aa: CASRGATEGGDQPQHF; cdr3_nt: TGTGCCAGCAGGGGGGCCACAGAGGGGGGTGATCAGCCCCAGCATTTT
v_call: TRBV25-1; j_call: TRBJ2-6; d_call: .; clone_size: .; cdr3_aa: CASSFPSSTGANVLTF; cdr3_nt: TGTGCCAGCAGTTTCCCCAGTTCTACTGGGGCCAACGTCCTGACTTTC
v_call: TRBV5-1; j_call: TRBJ2-2; d_call: TRBD1; clone_size: .; cdr3_aa: CATTTGGKGELFF; cdr3_nt: TGCGCCACGACGACAGGGGGCAAAGGGGAGCTGTTTTTT
v_call: TRBV19; j_call: TRBJ2-7; d_call: .; clone_size: once; cdr3_aa: CASSGGLPYEQYF; cdr3_nt: TGTGCCAGTAGTGGGGGTCTTCCCTACGAGCAGTACTTC
v_call: TRBV19; j_call: TRBJ1-5; d_call: .; clone_size: few; cdr3_aa: CASSGTPPRGGNQPQHF; cdr3_nt: TGTGCCAGTAGTGGTACCCCCCCCCGGGGAGGGAATCAGCCCCAGCATTTT
v_call: TRBV10-3; j_call: TRBJ2-1; d_call: TRBD2; clone_size: .; cdr3_aa: CAISVGLAVSGYNEQFF; cdr3_nt: TGTGCCATCAGTGTTGGACTAGCCGTCAGTGGGTACAATGAGCAGTTCTTC
v_call: TRBV7-2; j_call: TRBJ2-5; d_call: .; clone_size: .; cdr3_aa: CASSLGQGGGETQYF; cdr3_nt: TGTGCCAGCAGCTTAGGGCAGGGGGGCGGAGAGACCCAGTACTTC
v_call: TRBV7-8; j_call: TRBJ1-5; d_call: .; clone_size: .; cdr3_aa: CASSLGPPVGVGQPQHF; cdr3_nt: TGTGCCAGCAGCTTAGGACCGCCTGTGGGGGTCGGACAGCCCCAGCATTTT
v_call: TRBV19; j_call: TRBJ2-6; d_call: .; clone_size: .; cdr3_aa: CASSINQGRSGANVLTF; cdr3_nt: TGTGCCAGTAGTATAAATCAGGGGCGATCTGGGGCCAACGTCCTGACTTTC
v_call: TRBV5-1; j_call: TRBJ2-5; d_call: .; clone_size: .; cdr3_aa: CASSLGPDPGRAYQETQYF; cdr3_nt: TGCGCCAGCAGCTTGGGACCTGACCCCGGTAGGGCTTACCAAGAGACCCAGTACTTC
v_call: TRBV30; j_call: TRBJ2-6; d_call: .; clone_size: .; cdr3_aa: CAWGDVVGSGANVLTF; cdr3_nt: TGTGCCTGGGGGGATGTGGTAGGGTCCGGGGCCAACGTCCTGACTTTC
v_call: TRBV30; j_call: TRBJ2-4; d_call: .; clone_size: few; cdr3_aa: CAWSAQTTSLAKNIQYF; cdr3_nt: TGTGCCTGGAGTGCCCAGACCACCAGCTTGGCCAAAAACATTCAGTACTTC
v_call: TRBV7-2; j_call: TRBJ2-1; d_call: .; clone_size: .; cdr3_aa: CASSLAGSVGHEQFF; cdr3_nt: TGTGCCAGCAGCTTAGCGGGGTCCGTGGGCCATGAGCAGTTCTTC
v_call: TRBV5-6; j_call: TRBJ1-4; d_call: TRBD1; clone_size: once; cdr3_aa: CASSLGTGGMVTNEKLFF; cdr3_nt: TGTGCCAGCAGCCTTGGGACAGGCGGTATGGTGACTAATGAAAAACTGTTTTTT
v_call: TRBV18; j_call: TRBJ2-7; d_call: TRBD1; clone_size: .; cdr3_aa: CASSQRDSAYEQYF; cdr3_nt: TGTGCCAGCTCACAAAGGGACAGTGCCTACGAGCAGTACTTC
v_call: TRBV29-1; j_call: TRBJ2-6; d_call: TRBD2; clone_size: .; cdr3_aa: CSVREAGANVLTF; cdr3_nt: TGCAGCGTCCGGGAGGCTGGGGCCAACGTCCTGACTTTC
v_call: TRBV5-8; j_call: TRBJ2-1; d_call: TRBD2; clone_size: .; cdr3_aa: CASSLQRETVDEQFF; cdr3_nt: TGTGCCAGCAGCCTTCAGCGGGAGACAGTAGATGAGCAGTTCTTC
v_call: TRBV7-2; j_call: TRBJ2-7; d_call: TRBD1; clone_size: .; cdr3_aa: CASSLGQGVRYEQYF; cdr3_nt: TGTGCCAGCAGCTTAGGACAGGGGGTTAGGTACGAGCAGTACTTC
v_call: TRBV28; j_call: TRBJ1-2; d_call: .; clone_size: .; cdr3_aa: CASLRGRGANYGYTF; cdr3_nt: TGTGCCAGCCTTAGGGGCCGGGGGGCGAACTATGGCTACACCTTC
v_call: TRBV30; j_call: TRBJ1-1; d_call: .; clone_size: once; cdr3_aa: CAWIKQSNTEAFF; cdr3_nt: TGTGCCTGGATTAAACAGAGTAACACTGAAGCTTTCTTT
v_call: TRBV7-8; j_call: TRBJ2-2; d_call: .; clone_size: .; cdr3_aa: CASSLEGANTGELFF; cdr3_nt: TGTGCCAGCAGCTTAGAAGGGGCGAACACCGGGGAGCTGTTTTTT
v_call: TRBV10-3; j_call: TRBJ2-5; d_call: TRBD2; clone_size: .; cdr3_aa: CAISERLAAQETQYF; cdr3_nt: TGTGCCATCAGTGAACGCCTAGCGGCGCAAGAGACCCAGTACTTC
v_call: TRBV4-1; j_call: TRBJ1-5; d_call: .; clone_size: .; cdr3_aa: CASSQDGGAGNQPQHF; cdr3_nt: TGCGCCAGCAGCCAAGATGGTGGGGCTGGCAATCAGCCCCAGCATTTT
v_call: TRBV6-6; j_call: TRBJ1-2; d_call: .; clone_size: few; cdr3_aa: CASSYLPIYGYTF; cdr3_nt: TGTGCCAGCAGTTACTTACCCATCTATGGCTACACCTTC
v_call: TRBV19; j_call: TRBJ1-5; d_call: .; clone_size: once; cdr3_aa: CASSIDPRTGPQHF; cdr3_nt: TGTGCCAGTAGTATAGATCCCCGGACGGGGCCCCAGCATTTT
v_call: TRBV7-9; j_call: TRBJ2-1; d_call: .; clone_size: .; cdr3_aa: CASSFATRPYEQFF; cdr3_nt: TGTGCCAGCAGCTTTGCCACCCGCCCATATGAGCAGTTCTTC
v_call: TRBV30; j_call: TRBJ1-5; d_call: .; clone_size: .; cdr3_aa: CAWSPATNQPQHF; cdr3_nt: TGTGCCTGGAGCCCAGCAACCAATCAGCCCCAGCATTTT
v_call: TRBV5-1; j_call: TRBJ1-1; d_call: TRBD1; clone_size: .; cdr3_aa: CASSWGQGTEAFF; cdr3_nt: TGCGCCAGCAGCTGGGGACAGGGCACTGAAGCTTTCTTT
v_call: TRBV7-6; j_call: TRBJ1-3; d_call: .; clone_size: few; cdr3_aa: CASSDLSTGTHSGNTIYF; cdr3_nt: TGTGCCAGCAGCGACCTCTCGACGGGGACGCACTCTGGAAACACCATATATTTT
v_call: TRBV10-3; j_call: TRBJ2-4; d_call: .; clone_size: .; cdr3_aa: CATGTMDIQYF; cdr3_nt: TGTGCCACCGGGACAATGGACATTCAGTACTTC
v_call: TRBV30; j_call: TRBJ1-6; d_call: TRBD1; clone_size: few; cdr3_aa: CAWMGQGARPLHF; cdr3_nt: TGTGCCTGGATGGGACAGGGGGCGAGGCCCCTCCACTTT
v_call: TRBV7-2; j_call: TRBJ2-4; d_call: .; clone_size: .; cdr3_aa: CASSGGGGVKNIQYF; cdr3_nt: TGTGCCAGCAGTGGGGGTGGTGGAGTGAAAAACATTCAGTACTTC
v_call: TRBV7-2; j_call: TRBJ1-3; d_call: .; clone_size: .; cdr3_aa: CASSSSSSGNTIYF; cdr3_nt: TGTGCCAGCAGCTCCTCGAGCTCTGGAAACACCATATATTTT
v_call: TRBV4-2; j_call: TRBJ2-1; d_call: .; clone_size: .; cdr3_aa: CASSQDEILGNEQFF; cdr3_nt: TGTGCCAGCAGCCAAGATGAGATCTTGGGCAATGAGCAGTTCTTC
v_call: TRBV19; j_call: TRBJ2-7; d_call: .; clone_size: .; cdr3_aa: CASSPQRTSGNEQYF; cdr3_nt: TGTGCCAGTAGTCCACAGCGGACCTCTGGGAACGAGCAGTACTTC
v_call: TRBV9; j_call: TRBJ2-5; d_call: TRBD2; clone_size: .; cdr3_aa: CASSVTSTGETQYF; cdr3_nt: TGTGCCAGCAGCGTGACTAGCACAGGAGAGACCCAGTACTTC
v_call: TRBV28; j_call: TRBJ1-2; d_call: .; clone_size: once; cdr3_aa: CASSFRGGYGYTF; cdr3_nt: TGTGCCAGCAGTTTTAGAGGGGGCTATGGCTACACCTTC
v_call: TRBV28; j_call: TRBJ1-5; d_call: TRBD1; clone_size: few; cdr3_aa: CASSFSGGPYNQPQHF; cdr3_nt: TGTGCCAGCAGTTTCTCAGGGGGCCCCTACAATCAGCCCCAGCATTTT
v_call: TRBV11-3; j_call: TRBJ1-1; d_call: .; clone_size: .; cdr3_aa: CASSKARGLGNTEAFF; cdr3_nt: TGTGCCAGCAGCAAAGCTCGGGGGCTCGGGAACACTGAAGCTTTCTTT
v_call: TRBV27; j_call: TRBJ1-1; d_call: .; clone_size: .; cdr3_aa: CASSIQWGRTEAFF; cdr3_nt: TGTGCCAGCAGCATCCAGTGGGGTAGGACTGAAGCTTTCTTT
v_call: TRBV30; j_call: TRBJ1-5; d_call: TRBD1; clone_size: .; cdr3_aa: CAWNQGGTQPQHF; cdr3_nt: TGTGCCTGGAATCAGGGGGGCACTCAGCCCCAGCATTTT
v_call: TRBV4-2; j_call: TRBJ2-1; d_call: TRBD2; clone_size: .; cdr3_aa: CASSQGAGGRNEQFF; cdr3_nt: TGTGCCAGCAGCCAAGGAGCGGGAGGGCGGAATGAGCAGTTCTTC
v_call: TRBV7-9; j_call: TRBJ1-1; d_call: .; clone_size: .; cdr3_aa: CASSLGGRTEAFF; cdr3_nt: TGTGCCAGCAGCTTGGGGGGGCGAACTGAAGCTTTCTTT
v_call: TRBV6-1; j_call: TRBJ1-1; d_call: .; clone_size: .; cdr3_aa: CASKENTEAFF; cdr3_nt: TGTGCCAGCAAGGAGAACACTGAAGCTTTCTTT
v_call: TRBV5-1; j_call: TRBJ1-3; d_call: .; clone_size: .; cdr3_aa: CASRSSGNTIYF; cdr3_nt: TGCGCCAGCCGATCCTCTGGAAACACCATATATTTT
v_call: TRBV30; j_call: TRBJ2-5; d_call: .; clone_size: .; cdr3_aa: CAWSVQRGGTQYF; cdr3_nt: TGTGCCTGGAGTGTACAACGGGGAGGGACCCAGTACTTC
v_call: TRBV19; j_call: TRBJ1-6; d_call: .; clone_size: .; cdr3_aa: CASTSRGADSPLHF; cdr3_nt: TGTGCCAGTACCTCTAGGGGGGCGGATTCACCCCTCCACTTT
v_call: TRBV4-3; j_call: TRBJ2-7; d_call: .; clone_size: .; cdr3_aa: CASSQDGKRQYF; cdr3_nt: TGCGCCAGCAGCCAAGATGGGAAAAGGCAGTACTTC
v_call: TRBV18; j_call: TRBJ1-1; d_call: TRBD1; clone_size: .; cdr3_aa: CASSPGQGPGTEAFF; cdr3_nt: TGTGCCAGCTCACCGGGACAGGGACCGGGCACTGAAGCTTTCTTT